This TCR beta chain was obtained from a study of blood T cell repertoires in COVID-19. CDR1 and CDR2 (germline): SNHLY, FYNNEI. The germline V and J ends were trimmed by 7 bases and 1 base, with 11 bases remaining between them. The CDR3 sequence is 13 residues long. TCRdb keeps only in-frame clones here, not all; method: immunoSEQ multiplex PCR. The table records 73,000 or so clones, 75% to 90% of them present only once. Sequencing used peripheral blood. The rearrangement uses TRBV2 and TRBJ2-7, with D tentatively TRBD1 (6 bases). This receptor was taken from a young man with acute or convalescent COVID-19. CDR3 sequence (DNA): TGTGCCAGCACCCAGGACAGTTCCTACGAGCAGTACTTC. Translating gives CASTQDSSYEQYF.